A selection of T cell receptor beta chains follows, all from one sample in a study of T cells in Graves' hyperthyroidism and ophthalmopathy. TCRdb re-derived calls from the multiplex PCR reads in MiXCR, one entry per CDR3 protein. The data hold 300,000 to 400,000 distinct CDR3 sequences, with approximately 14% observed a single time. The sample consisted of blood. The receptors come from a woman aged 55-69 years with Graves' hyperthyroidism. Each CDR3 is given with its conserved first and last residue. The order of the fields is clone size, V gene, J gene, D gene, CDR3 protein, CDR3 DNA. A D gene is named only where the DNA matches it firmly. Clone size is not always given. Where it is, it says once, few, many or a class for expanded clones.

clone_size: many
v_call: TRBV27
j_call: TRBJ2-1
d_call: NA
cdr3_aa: CASSKGWNEQFF
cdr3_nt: TGTGCCAGCAGTAAAGGGTGGAATGAGCAGTTCTTC

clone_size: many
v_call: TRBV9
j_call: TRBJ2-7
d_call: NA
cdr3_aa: CASSVVPGDYYEQYF
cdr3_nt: TGTGCCAGCAGCGTAGTTCCGGGGGATTACTACGAGCAGTACTTC

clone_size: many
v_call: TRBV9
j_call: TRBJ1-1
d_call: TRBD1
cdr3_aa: CASSTARDSWRATEAFF
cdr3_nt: TGTGCCAGCAGCACAGCCAGGGACAGTTGGAGGGCTACTGAAGCTTTCTTT

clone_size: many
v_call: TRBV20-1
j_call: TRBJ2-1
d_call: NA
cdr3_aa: CSASGGSYNEQFF
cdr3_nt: TGCAGTGCTAGTGGGGGGAGCTACAATGAGCAGTTCTTC

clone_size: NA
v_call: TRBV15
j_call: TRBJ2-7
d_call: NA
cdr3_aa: CATSRGGPVGEQYF
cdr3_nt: TGTGCCACCAGCAGAGGAGGGCCTGTAGGGGAGCAGTACTTC

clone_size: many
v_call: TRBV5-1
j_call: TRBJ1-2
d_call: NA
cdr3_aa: CASRPTANYGYTF
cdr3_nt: TGCGCCAGCAGACCGACAGCTAACTATGGCTACACCTTC

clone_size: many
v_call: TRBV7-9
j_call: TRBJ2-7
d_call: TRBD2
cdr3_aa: CASSSASGRAGYEQYF
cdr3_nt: TGTGCCAGCAGCTCCGCTAGCGGGAGGGCCGGGTACGAGCAGTACTTC

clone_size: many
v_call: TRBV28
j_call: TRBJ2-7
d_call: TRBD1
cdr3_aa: CASTGTGGVRGNEQYF
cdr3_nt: TGTGCCAGCACTGGGACAGGGGGCGTTAGGGGTAACGAGCAGTACTTC

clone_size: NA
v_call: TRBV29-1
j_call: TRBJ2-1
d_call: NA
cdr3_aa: CSVEAGGAFNEQFF
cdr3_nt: TGCAGCGTTGAAGCAGGGGGGGCCTTCAATGAGCAGTTCTTC

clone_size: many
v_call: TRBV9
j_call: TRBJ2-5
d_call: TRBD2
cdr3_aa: CASSVEGWGGETQYF
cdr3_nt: TGTGCCAGCAGCGTAGAGGGTTGGGGGGGGGAGACCCAGTACTTC

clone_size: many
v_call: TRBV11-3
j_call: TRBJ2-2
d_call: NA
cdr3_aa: CASSLGGSSTGELFF
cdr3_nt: TGTGCCAGCAGCTTAGGCGGGTCGAGCACCGGGGAGCTGTTTTTT

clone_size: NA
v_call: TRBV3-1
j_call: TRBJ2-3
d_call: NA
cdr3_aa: CASSQEDPDTQYF
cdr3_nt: TGTGCCAGCAGCCAAGAGGACCCAGATACGCAGTATTTT

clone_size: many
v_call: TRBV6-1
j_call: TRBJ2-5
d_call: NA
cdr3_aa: CASSEGEVQETQYF
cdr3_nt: TGTGCCAGCAGTGAGGGGGAGGTCCAAGAGACCCAGTACTTC

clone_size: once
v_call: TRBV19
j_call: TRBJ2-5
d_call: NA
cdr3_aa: CASSPPTVQETQYF
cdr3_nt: TGTGCCAGTAGCCCACCTACCGTTCAAGAGACCCAGTACTTC

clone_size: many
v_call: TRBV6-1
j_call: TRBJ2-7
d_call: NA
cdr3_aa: CASSYVAILDRPPYEQYF
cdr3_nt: TGTGCCAGCAGTTATGTTGCGATTTTGGACAGACCCCCCTACGAGCAGTACTTC

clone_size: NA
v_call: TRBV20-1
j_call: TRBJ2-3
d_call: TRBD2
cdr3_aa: CSAHPAGTSGSFPDTQYF
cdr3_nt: TGCAGTGCGCACCCAGCCGGGACTAGCGGGAGTTTCCCAGATACGCAGTATTTT

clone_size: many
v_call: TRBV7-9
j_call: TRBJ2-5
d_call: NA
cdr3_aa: CASEPQGIETQYF
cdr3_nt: TGTGCCAGCGAGCCTCAGGGGATCGAGACCCAGTACTTC

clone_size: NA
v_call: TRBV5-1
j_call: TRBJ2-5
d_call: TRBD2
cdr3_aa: CASRPGLAGGETQYF
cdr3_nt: TGCGCCAGCAGACCGGGACTAGCGGGAGGGGAGACCCAGTACTTC

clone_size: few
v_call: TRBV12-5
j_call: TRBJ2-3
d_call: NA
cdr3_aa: CASGLRYTDTQYF
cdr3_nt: TGTGCTAGTGGTTTGCGGTACACAGATACGCAGTATTTT

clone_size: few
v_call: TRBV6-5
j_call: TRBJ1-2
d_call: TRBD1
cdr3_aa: CASSYSHRGGYTF
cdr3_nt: TGTGCCAGCAGTTACTCCCACAGGGGTGGCTACACCTTC

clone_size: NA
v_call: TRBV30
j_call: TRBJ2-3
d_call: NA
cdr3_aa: CAWGSGRRSSATDTQYF
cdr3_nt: TGTGCCTGGGGCAGTGGACGGCGATCTTCCGCCACAGATACGCAGTATTTT

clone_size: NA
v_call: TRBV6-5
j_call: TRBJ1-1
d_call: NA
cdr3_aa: CASGYSWGTEAFF
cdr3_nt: TGTGCCAGCGGTTACTCGTGGGGGACTGAAGCTTTCTTT

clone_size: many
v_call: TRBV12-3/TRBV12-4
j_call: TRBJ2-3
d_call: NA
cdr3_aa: CASSAPRGITDTQYF
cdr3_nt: TGTGCCAGCAGTGCCCCTCGAGGGATCACAGATACGCAGTATTTT

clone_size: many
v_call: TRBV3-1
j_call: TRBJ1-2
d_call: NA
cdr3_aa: CASSQAHGANYGYTF
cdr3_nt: TGTGCCAGCAGCCAAGCCCACGGGGCGAACTATGGCTACACCTTC

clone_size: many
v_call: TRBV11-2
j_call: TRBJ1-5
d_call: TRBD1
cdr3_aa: CASSLVQGRNQPQHF
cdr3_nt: TGTGCCAGCAGCTTAGTACAGGGGAGGAATCAGCCCCAGCATTTT

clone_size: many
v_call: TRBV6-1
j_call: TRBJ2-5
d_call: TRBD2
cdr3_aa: CASSSPSLTGGGETQYF
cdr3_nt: TGTGCCAGCAGCTCACCCTCGTTAACGGGAGGGGGAGAGACCCAGTACTTC

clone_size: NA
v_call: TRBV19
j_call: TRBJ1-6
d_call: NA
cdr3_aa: CASNALGVGYNSPLHF
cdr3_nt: TGTGCCAGTAACGCATTGGGAGTGGGATATAATTCACCCCTCCACTTT

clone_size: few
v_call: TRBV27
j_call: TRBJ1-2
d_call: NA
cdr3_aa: CASSLSPGANYGYTF
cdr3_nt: TGTGCCAGCAGTTTGTCCCCCGGGGCTAACTATGGCTACACCTTC

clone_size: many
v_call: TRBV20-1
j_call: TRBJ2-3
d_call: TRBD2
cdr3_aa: CSAHVAGDTQYF
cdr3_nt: TGCAGTGCTCACGTAGCGGGAGATACGCAGTATTTT

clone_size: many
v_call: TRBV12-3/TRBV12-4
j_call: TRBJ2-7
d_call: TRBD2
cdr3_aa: CASSRTSGRAGREQYF
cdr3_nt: TGTGCCAGCAGCCGGACTAGCGGGAGGGCGGGGCGCGAGCAGTACTTC

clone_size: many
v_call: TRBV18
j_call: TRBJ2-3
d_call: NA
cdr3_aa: CASSRDADTQYF
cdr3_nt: TGTGCCAGCTCACGAGACGCAGATACGCAGTATTTT

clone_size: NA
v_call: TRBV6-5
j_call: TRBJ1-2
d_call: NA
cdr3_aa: CASSYSRQNYGYTF
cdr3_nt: TGTGCCAGCAGTTACTCCCGACAGAACTATGGCTACACCTTC

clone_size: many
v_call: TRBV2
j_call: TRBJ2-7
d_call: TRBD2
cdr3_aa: CASSPFTRVAGLYEQYF
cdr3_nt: TGTGCCAGCAGTCCATTTACGCGAGTAGCGGGCTTGTACGAGCAGTACTTC

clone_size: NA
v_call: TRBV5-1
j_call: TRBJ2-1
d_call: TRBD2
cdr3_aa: CASSLVAGGDEQFF
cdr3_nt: TGCGCCAGCAGCTTGGTAGCGGGGGGGGATGAGCAGTTCTTC

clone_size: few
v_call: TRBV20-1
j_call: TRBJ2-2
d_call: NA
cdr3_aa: CSARDRGGHTGELFF
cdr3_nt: TGCAGTGCTAGAGATAGGGGGGGCCACACCGGGGAGCTGTTTTTT

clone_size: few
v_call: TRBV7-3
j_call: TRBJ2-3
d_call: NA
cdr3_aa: CASSSGGGSADTQYF
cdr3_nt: TGTGCCAGCAGCTCCGGAGGGGGAAGCGCAGATACGCAGTATTTT

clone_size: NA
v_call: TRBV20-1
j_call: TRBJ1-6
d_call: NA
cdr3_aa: CSARGQEPYSPIHF
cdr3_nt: TGCAGTGCCAGGGGCCAGGAGCCCTATTCACCCATCCACTTT

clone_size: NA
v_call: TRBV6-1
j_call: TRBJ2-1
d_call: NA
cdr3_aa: CASTDTGTIYNEQFF
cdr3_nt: TGTGCCAGCACCGACACCGGGACAATTTACAATGAGCAGTTCTTC

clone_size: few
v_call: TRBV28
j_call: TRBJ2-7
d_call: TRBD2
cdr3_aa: CASRERDYEQYF
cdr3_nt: TGTGCCAGCAGAGAGCGGGATTACGAGCAGTACTTC

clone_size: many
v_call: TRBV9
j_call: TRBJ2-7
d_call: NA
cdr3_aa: CASSVGGNSYEQYF
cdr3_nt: TGTGCCAGCAGCGTAGGCGGCAACTCCTACGAGCAGTACTTC

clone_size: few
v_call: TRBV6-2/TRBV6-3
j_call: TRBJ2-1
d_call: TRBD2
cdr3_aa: CASTPGLAGGTDEQFF
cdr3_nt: TGTGCCAGCACCCCGGGACTAGCGGGAGGAACAGATGAGCAGTTCTTC

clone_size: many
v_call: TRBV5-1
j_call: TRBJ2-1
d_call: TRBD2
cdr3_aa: CASSLVSSGSHEQFF
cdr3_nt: TGCGCCAGCAGCTTGGTATCTAGCGGGAGCCATGAGCAGTTCTTC

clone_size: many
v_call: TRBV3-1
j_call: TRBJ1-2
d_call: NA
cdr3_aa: CASSQDYGVLAF
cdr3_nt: TGTGCCAGCAGCCAAGATTATGGGGTCCTCGCCTTC

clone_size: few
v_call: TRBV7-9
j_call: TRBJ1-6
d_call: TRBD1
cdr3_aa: CASSKEWDRGRSPLHF
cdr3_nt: TGTGCCAGCAGCAAAGAATGGGACAGGGGGCGATCACCCCTCCACTTT

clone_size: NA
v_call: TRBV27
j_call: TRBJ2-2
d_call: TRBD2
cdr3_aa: CASSPGTSGFRGTGELFF
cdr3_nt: TGTGCCAGCAGCCCCGGGACTAGCGGGTTTCGGGGCACCGGGGAGCTGTTTTTT

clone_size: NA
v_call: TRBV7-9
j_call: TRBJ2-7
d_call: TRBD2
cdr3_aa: CASTRGGGYEQYF
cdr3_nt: TGTGCCAGCACCCGGGGGGGGGGCTACGAGCAGTACTTC

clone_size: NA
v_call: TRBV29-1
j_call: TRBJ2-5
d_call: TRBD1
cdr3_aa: CSVVKGARETQYF
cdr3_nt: TGCAGCGTTGTGAAGGGGGCGCGAGAGACCCAGTACTTC

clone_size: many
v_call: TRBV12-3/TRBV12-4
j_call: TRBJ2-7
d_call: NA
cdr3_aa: CASSLRDGRTYEQYF
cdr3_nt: TGTGCCAGCAGCCTCCGGGACGGACGAACCTACGAGCAGTACTTC

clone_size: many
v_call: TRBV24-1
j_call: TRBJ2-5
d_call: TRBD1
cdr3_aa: CATSDYLQGAGETQYF
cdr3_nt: TGTGCCACCAGTGATTATCTCCAGGGGGCCGGAGAGACCCAGTACTTC

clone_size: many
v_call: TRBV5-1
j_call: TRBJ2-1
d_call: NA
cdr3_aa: CASSLVPRPENEQFF
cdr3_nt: TGCGCCAGCAGCTTGGTACCTAGACCTGAGAATGAGCAGTTCTTC

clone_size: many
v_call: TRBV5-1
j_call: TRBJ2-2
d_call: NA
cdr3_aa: CASSLERGRQTNTGELFF
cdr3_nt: TGCGCCAGCAGCTTGGAACGTGGCAGACAGACGAACACCGGGGAGCTGTTTTTT

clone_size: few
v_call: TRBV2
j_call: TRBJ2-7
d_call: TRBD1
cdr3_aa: CASSWDRGLYEQYF
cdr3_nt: TGTGCCAGCAGTTGGGACAGGGGGCTGTACGAGCAGTACTTC

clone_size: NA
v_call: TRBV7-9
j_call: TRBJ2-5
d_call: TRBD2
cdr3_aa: CASSLASSGTLGETQYF
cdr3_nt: TGTGCCAGCAGCTTAGCGTCTAGCGGGACTTTGGGAGAGACCCAGTACTTC

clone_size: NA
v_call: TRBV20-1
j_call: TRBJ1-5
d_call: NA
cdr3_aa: CSASGSGNQPQHF
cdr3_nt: TGCAGTGCTAGCGGCAGCGGCAATCAGCCCCAGCATTTT

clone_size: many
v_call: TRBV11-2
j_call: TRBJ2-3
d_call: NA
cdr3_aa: CASSFGQNTDTQYF
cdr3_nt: TGTGCCAGCAGCTTTGGACAAAACACAGATACGCAGTATTTT

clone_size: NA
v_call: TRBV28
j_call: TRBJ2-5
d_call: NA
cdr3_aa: CASGGYGQETQYF
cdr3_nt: TGTGCCAGCGGGGGTTATGGGCAAGAGACCCAGTACTTC

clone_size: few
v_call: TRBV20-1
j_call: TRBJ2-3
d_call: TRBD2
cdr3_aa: CSASARLTSGMDTQYF
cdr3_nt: TGCAGTGCTAGTGCCCGGTTGACTAGCGGGATGGATACGCAGTATTTT

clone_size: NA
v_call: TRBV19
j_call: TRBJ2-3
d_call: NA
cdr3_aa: CASTPTGQGGASTDTQYF
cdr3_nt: TGTGCCAGTACCCCAACCGGGCAGGGGGGGGCGAGCACAGATACGCAGTATTTT

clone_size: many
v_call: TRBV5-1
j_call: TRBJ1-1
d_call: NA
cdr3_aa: CASSLDRSYTEAFF
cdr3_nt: TGCGCCAGCAGCTTGGACCGATCTTACACTGAAGCTTTCTTT